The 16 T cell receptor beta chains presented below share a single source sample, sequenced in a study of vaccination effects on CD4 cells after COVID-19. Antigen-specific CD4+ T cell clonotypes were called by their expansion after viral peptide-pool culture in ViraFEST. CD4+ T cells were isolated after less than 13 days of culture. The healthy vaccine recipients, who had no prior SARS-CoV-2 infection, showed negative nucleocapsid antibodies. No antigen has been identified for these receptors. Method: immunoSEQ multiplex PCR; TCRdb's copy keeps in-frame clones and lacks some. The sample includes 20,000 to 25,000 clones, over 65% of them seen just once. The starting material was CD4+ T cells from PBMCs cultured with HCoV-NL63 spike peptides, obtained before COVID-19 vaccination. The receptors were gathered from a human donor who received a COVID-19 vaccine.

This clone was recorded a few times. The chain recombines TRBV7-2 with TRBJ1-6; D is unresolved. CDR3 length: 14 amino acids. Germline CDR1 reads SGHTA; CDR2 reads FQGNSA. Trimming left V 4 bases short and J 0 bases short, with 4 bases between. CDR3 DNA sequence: TGTGCCAGCAGCTACAGCTCCTATAATTCACCCCTCCACTTT. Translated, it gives CASSYSSYNSPLHF.

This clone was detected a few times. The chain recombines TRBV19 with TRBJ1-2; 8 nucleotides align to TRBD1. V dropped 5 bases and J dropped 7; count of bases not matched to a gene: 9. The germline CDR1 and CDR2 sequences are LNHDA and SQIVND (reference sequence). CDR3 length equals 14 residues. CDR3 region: CASSARTGLSGYTF. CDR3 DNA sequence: TGTGCCAGTAGTGCCAGGACAGGGTTGAGTGGCTACACCTTC.

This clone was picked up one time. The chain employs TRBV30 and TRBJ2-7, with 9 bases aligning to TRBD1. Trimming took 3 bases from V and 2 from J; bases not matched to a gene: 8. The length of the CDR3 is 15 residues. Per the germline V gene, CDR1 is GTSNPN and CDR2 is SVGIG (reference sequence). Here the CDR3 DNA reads TGTGCCTGGAGGGTCGGGACAGGGTGGGCCTACGAGCAGTACTTC. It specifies CAWRVGTGWAYEQYF.

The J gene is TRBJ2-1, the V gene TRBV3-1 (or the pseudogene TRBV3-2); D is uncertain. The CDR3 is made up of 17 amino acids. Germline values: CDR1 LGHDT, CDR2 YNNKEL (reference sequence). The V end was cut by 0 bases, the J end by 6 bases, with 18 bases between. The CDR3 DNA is TGTGCCAGCAGCCAAGAAGGCTGGCAGGCCAAACGCAATGAGCAGTTCTTC. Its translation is CASSQEGWQAKRNEQFF.

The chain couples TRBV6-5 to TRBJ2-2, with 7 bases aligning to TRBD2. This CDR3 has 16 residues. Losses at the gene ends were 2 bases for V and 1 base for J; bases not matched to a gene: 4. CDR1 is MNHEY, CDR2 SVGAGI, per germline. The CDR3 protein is CASSYAASGNTGELFF. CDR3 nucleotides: TGTGCCAGCAGTTACGCCGCTAGCGGGAACACCGGGGAGCTGTTTTTT.

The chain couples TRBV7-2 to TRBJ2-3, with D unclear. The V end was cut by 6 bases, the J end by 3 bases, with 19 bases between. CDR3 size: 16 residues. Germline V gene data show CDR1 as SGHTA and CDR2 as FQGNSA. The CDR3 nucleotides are TGTGCCAGCAGAGGGCCCGCCACCCTCGGGACAGATACGCAGTATTTT. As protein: CASRGPATLGTDTQYF.

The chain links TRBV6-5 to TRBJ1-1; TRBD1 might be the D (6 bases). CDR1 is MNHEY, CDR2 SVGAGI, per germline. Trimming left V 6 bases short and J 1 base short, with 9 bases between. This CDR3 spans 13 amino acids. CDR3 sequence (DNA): TGTGCCAGCAGAGGGGGAGGGAACACTGAAGCTTTCTTT. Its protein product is CASRGGGNTEAFF.

CDR3 sequence: CASRTGMGTGELFF. CDR3 nucleotide sequence: TGTGCCAGCAGGACAGGGATGGGCACCGGGGAGCTGTTTTTT. The chain recombines TRBV7-2 with TRBJ2-2; 7 nucleotides match TRBD1. The ends lost 6 bases at V and 4 bases at J; junction bases unmatched: 5. Germline CDR1 SGHTA, CDR2 FQGNSA. The CDR3 consists of 14 residues.

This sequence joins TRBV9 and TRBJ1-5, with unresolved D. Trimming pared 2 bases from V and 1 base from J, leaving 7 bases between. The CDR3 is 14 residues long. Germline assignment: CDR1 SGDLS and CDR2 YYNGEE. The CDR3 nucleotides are TGTGCCAGCAGCGTCCCCAAGAGCAATCAGCCCCAGCATTTT. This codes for CASSVPKSNQPQHF.

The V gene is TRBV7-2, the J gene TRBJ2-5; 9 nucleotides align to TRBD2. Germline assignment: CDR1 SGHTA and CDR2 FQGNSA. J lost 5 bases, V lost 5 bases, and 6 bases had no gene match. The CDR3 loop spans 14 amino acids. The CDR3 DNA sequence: TGTGCCAGCAGCGTGGGGGCGGGAGGGGAGACCCAGTACTTC. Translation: CASSVGAGGETQYF. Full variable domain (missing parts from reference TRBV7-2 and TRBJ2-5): GAGVSQSPSNKVTEKGKDVELRCDPISGHTALYWYRQSLGQGLEFLIYFQGNSAPDKSGLPSDRFSAERTGGSVSTLTIQRTQQEDSAVYLCASSVGAGGETQYFGPGTRLLVL.

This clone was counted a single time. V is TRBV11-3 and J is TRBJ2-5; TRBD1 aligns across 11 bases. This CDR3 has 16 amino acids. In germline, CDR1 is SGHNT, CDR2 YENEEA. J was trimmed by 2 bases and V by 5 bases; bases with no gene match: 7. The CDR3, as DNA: TGTGCCAGCAGCCTCCGGGACAGGGGGGGGCAAGAGACCCAGTACTTC. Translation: CASSLRDRGGQETQYF.

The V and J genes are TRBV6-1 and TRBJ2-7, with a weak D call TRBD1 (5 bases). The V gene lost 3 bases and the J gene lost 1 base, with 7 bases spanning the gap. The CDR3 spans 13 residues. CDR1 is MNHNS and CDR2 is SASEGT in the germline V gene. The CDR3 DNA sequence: TGTGCCAGCAGTGAGAAGGGGTCCTACGAGCAGTACTTC. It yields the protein CASSEKGSYEQYF.

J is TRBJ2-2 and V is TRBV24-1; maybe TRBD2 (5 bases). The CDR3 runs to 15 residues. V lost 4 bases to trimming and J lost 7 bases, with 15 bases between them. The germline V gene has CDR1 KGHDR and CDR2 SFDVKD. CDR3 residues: CATSDHTTSNGELFF. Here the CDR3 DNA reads TGTGCCACCAGTGACCATACTACTAGTAACGGGGAGCTGTTTTTT.

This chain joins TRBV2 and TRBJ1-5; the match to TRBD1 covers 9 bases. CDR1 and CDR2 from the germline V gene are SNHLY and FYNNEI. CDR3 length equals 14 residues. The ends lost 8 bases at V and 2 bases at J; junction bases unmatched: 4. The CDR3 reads CASRDRVRNQPQHF. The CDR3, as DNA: TGTGCCAGCCGGGACAGGGTTCGCAATCAGCCCCAGCATTTT.

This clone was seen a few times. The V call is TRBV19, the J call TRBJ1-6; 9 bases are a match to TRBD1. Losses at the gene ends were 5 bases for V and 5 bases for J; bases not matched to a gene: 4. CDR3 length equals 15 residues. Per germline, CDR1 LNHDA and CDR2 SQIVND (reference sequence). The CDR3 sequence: CASSPRQGDNSPLHF. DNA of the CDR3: TGTGCCAGTAGTCCAAGACAGGGGGATAATTCACCCCTCCACTTT.

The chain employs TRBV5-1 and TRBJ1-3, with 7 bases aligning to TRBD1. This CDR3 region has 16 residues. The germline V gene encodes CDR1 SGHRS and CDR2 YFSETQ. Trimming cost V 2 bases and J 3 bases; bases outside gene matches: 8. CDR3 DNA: TGCGCCAGCAGCTTAGGGGGCGCCGTATTTGGAAACACCATATATTTT. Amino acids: CASSLGGAVFGNTIYF.